The 25 T cell receptor beta chains presented below share a single source sample, sequenced in a study of regulatory T cells in long-lasting Graves disease. CDR3-region Arm-PCR and iRepertoire HTBI primers produced the TCR beta libraries. Using its own MiXCR run on the multiplex PCR reads, TCRdb lists one record per CDR3 protein. The sample contains about 530,000 distinct CDR3 sequences, approximately 16% of which appear only once. Time point here: newly diagnosed GD, antithyroid drugs for less than 3 months. The TCR library used RNA extracted from PBMCs. These data were likewise used in another study, on T cells in Graves' hyperthyroidism and ophthalmopathy.

The sequenced sample was peripheral blood mononuclear cells (PBMCs), obtained at new diagnosis, from a patient treated with antithyroid drugs. Source of these receptors: a woman aged 35-65 years with Graves disease.

The J gene is TRBJ1-1, the V gene TRBV6-1; D not certain. V was clipped by 7 bases and J by 9 bases, with 18 bases between them. Germline CDR1 and CDR2: MNHNS and SASEGT. The CDR3 extends over 13 amino acids. In DNA, the CDR3 is TGTGCCAGCACCTACGCCCACGGGAGAAAAGCTTTCTTT. Translating gives CASTYAHGRKAFF.

There are a few counts of this clonotype. The rearrangement uses TRBV7-2 and TRBJ2-1; 12 bases map to TRBD2. The V gene's germline CDR1 is SGHTA and CDR2 FQGNSA. Trimming cost V 5 bases and J 1 base; bases outside gene matches: 3. The CDR3 totals 16 residues. CDR3 sequence reads: CASSLTSGGSYNEQFF. DNA of the CDR3: TGTGCCAGCAGCCTAACTAGCGGGGGGTCCTACAATGAGCAGTTCTTC.

This chain links TRBV19 with TRBJ1-2, with TRBD1 identical over 12 bases. The CDR3 is made up of 15 amino acids. V lost 9 bases to trimming and J lost 8 bases; unmatched junction nucleotides: 13. CDR1 and CDR2 (germline): LNHDA, SQIVND (reference sequence). The CDR3 sequence is CASHRGGQGAVGYTF. DNA of the CDR3: TGTGCCAGCCATAGGGGGGGACAGGGGGCCGTCGGCTACACCTTC.

This chain joins TRBV9 and TRBJ2-7; TRBD1 might be the D (5 bases). The ends were cut back, 0 bases at V and 3 bases at J, with 13 bases in the middle. The CDR3 runs to 15 residues. Germline V CDR1 and CDR2: SGDLS, YYNGEE. The CDR3 is CASSVAAGKDYEQYF. The CDR3, as DNA: TGTGCCAGCAGCGTAGCGGCAGGGAAGGACTACGAGCAGTACTTC.

In its sample, this clonotype was seen many times. J is TRBJ1-1 and V is TRBV18; D remains unclear. CDR3 length equals 13 residues. CDR1 is KGHSH, CDR2 LQKENI, per germline. V shed 5 bases and J shed 3 bases, with 10 bases lying between them. This CDR3 reads CASSSVWDTEAFF. The CDR3 DNA sequence: TGTGCCAGCTCATCTGTCTGGGACACTGAAGCTTTCTTT.

At least ten counts were recorded for this clonotype. The V and J genes are TRBV2 and TRBJ2-3; 14 bases match TRBD2. Looked up from germline, CDR1 is SNHLY and CDR2 is FYNNEI. V shed 9 bases, J shed 0 bases, and the junction held 2 bases outside the gene matches. The CDR3 spans 15 residues. CDR3 DNA sequence: TGTGCCAGTAGGACTAGCGGGGGGAGCACAGATACGCAGTATTTT. It translates to CASRTSGGSTDTQYF.

This clonotype has ten or more counts. The chain joins TRBV12-3 or TRBV12-4 to TRBJ2-3; 11 bases line up with TRBD2. CDR3 length: 14 amino acids. With V trimmed by 6 bases and J by 2 bases, 1 base remained unmatched. The CDR3 bases are TGTGCCAGCAGGACTAGCGGGGTCACAGATACGCAGTATTTT. It specifies CASRTSGVTDTQYF.

This clonotype has at least ten counts. The chain employs TRBV12-3 or TRBV12-4 and TRBJ2-1; D remains unclear. V was cut by 5 bases and J by 9 bases, with 11 bases left in between. This CDR3 comprises 12 residues. The CDR3, as DNA: TGTGCCAGCAGTCAGAGTGGGGTTGAGCAGTTCTTC. Encoded protein: CASSQSGVEQFF.

Many counts were recorded for this clonotype. The chain joins TRBV7-6 to TRBJ2-1; the match to TRBD2 covers 8 bases. Germline V CDR1 and CDR2: SGHVS, FNYEAQ. There are 18 residues in the CDR3. Unmatched junction bases numbered 11, after V lost 1 base and J lost 3 bases. CDR3 DNA: TGTGCCAGCAGCTTAGGGGGTATAGCTAGCGGGTTCTACAATGAGCAGTTCTTC. It encodes CASSLGGIASGFYNEQFF. Looking up the rest from reference TRBV7-6 and TRBJ2-1 gives the full variable domain: GAGVSQSPRYKVTKRGQDVALRCDPISGHVSLYWYRQALGQGPEFLTYFNYEAQQDKSGLPNDRFSAERPEGSISTLTIQRTEQRDSAMYRCASSLGGIASGFYNEQFFGPGTRLTVL.

In its sample, this clonotype was seen a few times. This chain joins TRBV6-1 and TRBJ1-3, with no clear D. Germline loops: CDR1 MNHNS, CDR2 SASEGT. V shed 6 bases and J shed 0 bases, with 6 bases lying between them. This CDR3 spans 13 amino acids. The chain's CDR3 is CASRSGSGNTIYF. DNA for the CDR3: TGTGCCAGCAGGAGCGGCTCTGGAAACACCATATATTTT.

This clonotype came up many times. The chain joins TRBV2 to TRBJ2-7, with 14 bases lining up with TRBD2. This CDR3 is built from 15 residues. V dropped 6 bases and J dropped 3; count of bases not matched to a gene: 4. Germline V lookup: CDR1 SNHLY, CDR2 FYNNEI. The CDR3 here is CASSRGTSGGYEQYF. Here the CDR3 DNA reads TGTGCCAGCAGCCGCGGGACTAGCGGGGGCTACGAGCAGTACTTC.

The table lists this clonotype with many counts. The genes are TRBV20-1 and TRBJ2-7, with D possibly TRBD1 on 6 matching bases. Trimming cost V 2 bases and J 5 bases, with 16 bases left between them. The CDR3 totals 14 residues. The germline V gene has CDR1 DFQATT and CDR2 SNEGSKA (reference sequence). The DNA for the CDR3 is TGCAGTGCTAGATACTACAGGGAGTCCCACGAGCAGTACTTC. Translated, it gives CSARYYRESHEQYF.

With respect to this clonotype: A much larger clone sits a single nucleotide away, making a read error possible. This chain joins TRBV3-1 and TRBJ1-1; no reliable D call. Germline CDR1 and CDR2: LGHDT and YNNKEL (reference sequence). V lost 3 bases and J 6 bases, leaving 11 bases between the germline ends. The CDR3 loop spans 13 amino acids. The CDR3 nucleotides are TGTGCCAGCAGCCAGACAAGTAACGCTGAAGCTTTCTTT. Its translation is CASSQTSNAEAFF.

This clonotype was counted many times. This chain connects TRBV30 to TRBJ2-7; possibly TRBD1 for D (6 bases). The V end lost 7 bases, the J end lost 2 bases, and 9 bases lay between the germline ends. The CDR3 has 11 residues. Germline CDR1 and CDR2: GTSNPN and SVGIG (reference sequence). Here the CDR3 DNA reads TGTGCCTCAGGGGACGCCTACGAGCAGTACTTC. Amino acids: CASGDAYEQYF.

This clonotype was counted a few times. V is TRBV10-3 and J is TRBJ1-2, with D possibly TRBD1 on 5 matching bases. From germline, CDR1 is ENHRY and CDR2 SYGVKD. Between the trimmed V and J ends, which lost 4 bases and 7 bases, there was a span of 16 bases. The CDR3 runs 14 residues. Here the CDR3 DNA reads TGTGCCATCAGTGGGTCCAGGGCGACTTCTGGCTACACCTTC. This translates into CAISGSRATSGYTF.

This clonotype was picked up a small number of times. CDR3 region: CASSLWTDDLNSNQPQHF. For the CDR3, the DNA is TGTGCCAGCAGCCTCTGGACAGACGACCTCAATAGCAATCAGCCCCAGCATTTT. This chain links TRBV7-2 with TRBJ1-5; D may be TRBD1 (6 bases). This CDR3 is built from 18 residues. V lost 5 bases and J 0 bases, leaving 20 bases between the germline ends. The germline V gene has CDR1 SGHTA and CDR2 FQGNSA. Drawing the rest from reference TRBV7-2 and TRBJ1-5, the complete variable domain is GAGVSQSPSNKVTEKGKDVELRCDPISGHTALYWYRQSLGQGLEFLIYFQGNSAPDKSGLPSDRFSAERTGGSVSTLTIQRTQQEDSAVYLCASSLWTDDLNSNQPQHFGDGTRLSIL.

This clonotype occurred many times. The chain is built from TRBV7-8 and TRBJ2-5, with 7 bases that match TRBD1. The CDR3 runs 16 residues. J gave up 3 bases and V 3 bases, and 10 bases lay outside the gene matches. Germline assignment: CDR1 SGHVS and CDR2 FQNEAQ. This CDR3 is CASSLRDRAVKETQYF. The CDR3 DNA follows: TGTGCCAGCAGCTTGAGAGACAGGGCGGTGAAAGAGACCCAGTACTTC.

This clonotype was counted only a few times. The rearrangement joins TRBV5-4 to TRBJ1-1; no firm D call. The CDR3 spans 15 residues. Germline V gives CDR1 SGHNT, CDR2 YYREEE (reference sequence). Trimming stripped 4 bases from V and 4 bases from J, with 17 bases between. CDR3 DNA: TGTGCCAGCAGCCCGGCGGGGAGCCGTGGCACTGAAGCTTTCTTT. Protein product: CASSPAGSRGTEAFF.

This clonotype was seen many times. The V and J genes are TRBV28 and TRBJ1-1; TRBD1 agrees at 9 bases. The V segment lost 8 bases and the J segment 1 base; nucleotides outside the gene matches: 5. Germline lookup yields CDR1 MDHEN and CDR2 SYDVKM. The CDR3 loop spans 14 amino acids. The CDR3 sequence: CASGWDRENTEAFF. The CDR3 coding sequence is TGTGCCAGCGGATGGGACAGGGAGAACACTGAAGCTTTCTTT. The entire variable domain, with the rest obtained from reference TRBV28 and TRBJ1-1, is as follows: DVKVTQSSRYLVKRTGEKVFLECVQDMDHENMFWYRQDPGLGLRLIYFSYDVKMKEKGDIPEGYSVSREKKERFSLILESASTNQTSMYLCASGWDRENTEAFFGQGTRLTVV.

This clonotype showed up many times. The chain carries TRBV18 and TRBJ1-1; tentatively, D is TRBD1 (5 bases). The CDR3 runs to 13 residues. Trimming took off 3 bases at V and 4 bases at J, with 9 bases between the two ends. Germline V lookup: CDR1 KGHSH, CDR2 LQKENI. The CDR3 coding sequence is TGTGCCAGCTCACCGGGGGTGGTCACTGAAGCTTTCTTT. This translates into CASSPGVVTEAFF.

This clonotype was recorded at least ten times. The J gene is TRBJ2-4, the V gene TRBV11-1; perhaps TRBD2 as D (6 bases). V was trimmed by 1 base and J by 6 bases, leaving 13 bases between them. This CDR3 region has 15 residues. CDR1 and CDR2 (germline): SGHAT, FQDESV (reference sequence). The CDR3 nucleotides are TGTGCCAGCAGCTTAGATGGGGGAGGAGGAAACATTCAGTACTTC. This gives the protein CASSLDGGGGNIQYF. The whole variable domain, remainder taken from reference TRBV11-1 and TRBJ2-4, is EAEVAQSPRYKITEKSQAVAFWCDPISGHATLYWYRQILGQGPELLVQFQDESVVDDSQLPKDRFSAERLKGVDSTLKIQPAELGDSAMYLCASSLDGGGGNIQYFGAGTRLSVL.

This clonotype was found many times. The chain couples TRBV18 to TRBJ1-5, with 9 bases that match TRBD1. The CDR3 runs to 15 residues. Germline V gives CDR1 KGHSH, CDR2 LQKENI. Germline trimming cut 4 bases from V and 4 bases from J; bases unmatched to any gene: 5. CDR3 in amino acids: CASSLGTGPNQPQHF. Here the CDR3 DNA reads TGTGCCAGCTCACTAGGGACAGGGCCAAATCAGCCCCAGCATTTT.

This clonotype was counted many times. The chain links TRBV6-2 or TRBV6-3 to TRBJ2-7, with D maybe TRBD1 (6 bases). Trimming left V 7 bases short and J 5 bases short, with 15 bases between. The CDR3 has 13 residues. CDR1 is MNHEY, CDR2 SVGEGT, per germline. CDR3 in DNA: TGTGCCAGCATCACAGGGTTATTGAACGAGCAGTACTTC. Translating gives CASITGLLNEQYF.

This clonotype was seen more than once but under ten times. The rearrangement links TRBV10-3 to TRBJ2-1; D unclear. CDR1 and CDR2 (germline): ENHRY, SYGVKD. CDR3 size: 13 residues. Between the trimmed V and J ends, which lost 7 bases and 3 bases, there was a span of 10 bases. CDR3: CAITAESYNEQFF. In DNA form, the CDR3 reads TGTGCCATCACGGCAGAGAGCTACAATGAGCAGTTCTTC.

This clonotype has at least ten counts. The chain has TRBV18 and TRBJ1-1; 7 bases match TRBD1. The junction had 7 bases not matched to a gene; V was cut back by 2 bases and J by 4 bases. The germline gives CDR1 KGHSH, CDR2 LQKENI. The CDR3 has 15 amino acids. The CDR3 region has the DNA TGTGCCAGCTCACCAGCCAGGGGGGTGGGCACTGAAGCTTTCTTT. This gives the protein CASSPARGVGTEAFF.